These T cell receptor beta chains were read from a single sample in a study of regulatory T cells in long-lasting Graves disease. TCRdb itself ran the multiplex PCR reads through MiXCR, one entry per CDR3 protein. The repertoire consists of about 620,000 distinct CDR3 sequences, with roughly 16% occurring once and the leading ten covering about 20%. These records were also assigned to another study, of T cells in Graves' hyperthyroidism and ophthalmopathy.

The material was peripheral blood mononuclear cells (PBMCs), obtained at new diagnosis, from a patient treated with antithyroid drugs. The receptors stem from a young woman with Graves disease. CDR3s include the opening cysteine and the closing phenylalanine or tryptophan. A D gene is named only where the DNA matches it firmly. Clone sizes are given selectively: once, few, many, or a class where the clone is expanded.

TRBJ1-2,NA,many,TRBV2,CASRPRGGYGYTF,TGTGCCAGCAGACCACGGGGGGGCTATGGCTACACCTTC
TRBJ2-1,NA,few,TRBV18,CASSPLYSQGEQFF,TGTGCCAGCTCACCACTTTACAGTCAGGGTGAGCAGTTCTTC
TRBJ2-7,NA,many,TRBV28,CASRPNTRIKGTYEQYF,TGTGCCAGCAGACCTAACACCAGGATCAAAGGAACCTACGAGCAGTACTTC
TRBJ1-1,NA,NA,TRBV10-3,CAISEMAEAFF,TGTGCCATCAGTGAGATGGCTGAAGCTTTCTTT
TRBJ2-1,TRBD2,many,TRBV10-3,CAISVKAGGPRNEQFF,TGTGCCATCAGTGTTAAAGCGGGAGGGCCACGCAATGAGCAGTTCTTC
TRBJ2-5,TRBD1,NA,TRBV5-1,CASSYQQGLQETQYF,TGCGCCAGCAGTTATCAACAGGGGCTCCAAGAGACCCAGTACTTC
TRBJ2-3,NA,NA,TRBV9,CASSVRGAPSTDTQYF,TGTGCCAGCAGCGTACGGGGGGCTCCTAGCACAGATACGCAGTATTTT
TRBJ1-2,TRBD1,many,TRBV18,CASSAQGDHGYTF,TGTGCCAGCTCAGCACAGGGGGATCATGGCTACACCTTC
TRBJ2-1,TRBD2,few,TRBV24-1,CALPGLACGVKQFF,TGTGCCCTACCGGGACTAGCTTGCGGGGTGAAGCAGTTCTTC
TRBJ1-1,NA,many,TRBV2,CASSERLGNTEAFF,TGTGCCAGCAGTGAAAGGTTGGGGAACACTGAAGCTTTCTTT
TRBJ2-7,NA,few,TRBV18,CASSLNTYEQYF,TGTGCCAGCTCACTGAATACCTACGAGCAGTACTTC
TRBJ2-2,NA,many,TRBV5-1,CASSLVQGSTGELFF,TGCGCCAGCAGCTTGGTTCAGGGAAGCACCGGGGAGCTGTTTTTT
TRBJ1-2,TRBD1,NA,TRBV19,CASGTVYGYTF,TGTGCCAGCGGGACAGTATATGGCTACACCTTC
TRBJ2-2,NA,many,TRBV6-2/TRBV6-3,CASRPDRRELFF,TGTGCCAGCAGGCCTGACAGACGGGAGCTGTTTTTT
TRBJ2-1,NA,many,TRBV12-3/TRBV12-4,CASSFRTGRNEQFF,TGTGCCAGCAGTTTTCGTACAGGGAGGAATGAGCAGTTCTTC
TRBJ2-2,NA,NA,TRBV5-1,CASSSTQGNTGELFF,TGCGCCAGCAGCTCCACTCAGGGGAACACCGGGGAGCTGTTTTTT
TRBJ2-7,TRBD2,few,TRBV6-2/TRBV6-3,CASSSISGRANEQYF,TGTGCCAGCAGTTCCATAAGCGGGAGGGCTAACGAGCAGTACTTC
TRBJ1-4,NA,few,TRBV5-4,CASSSGGGRNSEKLFF,TGTGCCAGCAGCTCCGGGGGGGGACGGAATAGTGAAAAACTGTTTTTT
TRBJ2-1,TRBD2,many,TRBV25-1,CASSEQTSGGHYNEQFF,TGTGCCAGCAGTGAACAGACTAGCGGGGGACACTACAATGAGCAGTTCTTC
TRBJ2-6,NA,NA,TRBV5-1,CASSYRDNKISSGANVLTF,TGCGCCAGCAGCTACCGGGACAATAAAATTTCGTCTGGGGCCAACGTCCTGACTTTC
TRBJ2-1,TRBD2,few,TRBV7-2,CASSPPGLAGVNEQFF,TGTGCCAGCAGCCCCCCGGGACTAGCGGGAGTTAATGAGCAGTTCTTC
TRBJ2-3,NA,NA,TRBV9,CASSVESRPTDTQYF,TGTGCCAGCAGCGTAGAGTCTAGACCCACAGATACGCAGTATTTT
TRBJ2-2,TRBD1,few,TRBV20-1,CSASPRGTNTGELFF,TGCAGTGCTAGTCCCAGGGGGACAAACACCGGGGAGCTGTTTTTT
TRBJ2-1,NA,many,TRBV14,CASSQVTGPLNEQFF,TGTGCCAGCAGCCAAGTAACAGGCCCCCTCAATGAGCAGTTCTTC
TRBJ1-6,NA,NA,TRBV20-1,CSARDLRTEDSPLHF,TGCAGTGCTAGAGATCTAAGGACAGAGGATTCACCCCTCCACTTT
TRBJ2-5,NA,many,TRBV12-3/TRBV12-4,CASSLGYTETQYF,TGTGCCAGCAGTTTAGGCTATACAGAGACCCAGTACTTC
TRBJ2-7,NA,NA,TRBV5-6,CASSLAPLESYEQYF,TGTGCCAGCAGCTTGGCCCCCCTGGAATCCTACGAGCAGTACTTC
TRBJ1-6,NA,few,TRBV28,CASSRPGSSPLHF,TGTGCCAGCAGTCGGCCAGGGAGTTCACCCCTCCACTTT
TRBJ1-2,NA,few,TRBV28,CASSTSFPPDYTF,NA